Listed below are T cell receptor beta chains from one sample, sequenced in a study of long-term antiretroviral therapy in people with HIV. Profiling relied on immunoSEQ multiplex PCR, and the TCRdb table lists in-frame clones only, not all of them. In the table there are around 15,000 clones, less than 80% of which are singletons. The sample was unsorted PBMCs, taken 1.5 years before starting antiretroviral therapy. These receptors were collected from a woman aged 50 to 60 with HIV. The CDR3 runs from the conserved cysteine through the conserved F or W. Each record gives: J gene, D gene, clone size, V gene, CDR3 DNA, CDR3 protein. The D gene is left open where the match is weak. Expanded clones are given a class, and other clones once, few, many or no size at all.

TRBJ1-6	NA	few	TRBV9	TGTGCCAGCAGCTTTGGACAGACCTATAATTCACCCCTCCACTTT	CASSFGQTYNSPLHF
TRBJ1-1	NA	NA	TRBV30	TGTGCCTGGAGTCGTCAGGTGAACACTGAAGCTTTCTTT	CAWSRQVNTEAFF
TRBJ2-1	TRBD2	few	TRBV7-3	TGTGCCAGTCGTAGCGGGGCCTCCTATGAGCAGTTCTTC	CASRSGASYEQFF
TRBJ2-1	TRBD2	NA	TRBV19	TGTGCCAGTAGTGTCGCCACTAGCGGGGGGGCAAATGAGCAGTTCTTC	CASSVATSGGANEQFF
TRBJ2-1	NA	NA	TRBV7-2	TGTGCCAGCAGCTTAAACGGTGAGGGCTTCATGGAGCAGTTCTTC	CASSLNGEGFMEQFF
TRBJ2-2	TRBD2	NA	TRBV5-1	TGCGCCAGCACCGGTCGACTAGCGGGGGGGCCGTGGACCGGGGAGCTGTTTTTT	CASTGRLAGGPWTGELFF
TRBJ2-2	NA	NA	TRBV7-6	TGTGCCAGCAGCTCAGGGAAAACCGGGGAGCTGTTTTTT	CASSSGKTGELFF
TRBJ2-5	NA	NA	TRBV7-9	TGTGCCAGCAGCTTAGTGGGGGGTGAGACCCAGTACTTC	CASSLVGGETQYF
TRBJ2-3	NA	once	TRBV6-5	TGTGCCAGCAGTTACTCTCTCCTACCCACAGATACGCAGTATTTT	CASSYSLLPTDTQYF
TRBJ1-6	NA	NA	TRBV6-1	TGTGCCAGCACCCTGGCGGGACCCCTCCACTTT	CASTLAGPLHF
TRBJ1-4	NA	NA	TRBV10-3	TGTGCCAGAACCTACGTTGCAACTAATGAAAAACTGTTTTTT	CARTYVATNEKLFF
TRBJ2-5	NA	NA	TRBV13	TGTGCCAGCAGCTTACGGAGTTACGGGGAGGTTTTGGAGACCCAGTACTTC	CASSLRSYGEVLETQYF
TRBJ2-3	NA	NA	TRBV30	TGTGCCTGGACACAGGCCGATACGCAGTATTTT	CAWTQADTQYF
TRBJ2-1	NA	NA	TRBV9	TGTGCCAGCAGCGTCTCACCCTCCGGGGGGCGCTCCTACAATGAGCAGTTCTTC	CASSVSPSGGRSYNEQFF
TRBJ1-5	NA	NA	TRBV12-5	TGTGCTAGTGGTTTGGTACCCCCCCTTCTGGGTAGATACAATCAGCCCCAGCATTTT	CASGLVPPLLGRYNQPQHF
TRBJ2-2	NA	NA	TRBV29-1	TGCAGCGTTGCGGGGGACAGCACCGGGGAGCTGTTTTTT	CSVAGDSTGELFF
TRBJ1-2	NA	few	TRBV15	TGTGCCACCAGCAGACTTCTTGGGGACCTCGGCTACACCTTC	CATSRLLGDLGYTF
TRBJ1-3	NA	NA	TRBV4-2	TGTGCCAGCAGCCAAGATCGGGGGGACTCTGGAAACACCATATATTTT	CASSQDRGDSGNTIYF
TRBJ1-2	TRBD1	few	TRBV5-1	TGCGCCAGCAGGGAAGGGGGCAACTATGGCTACACCTTC	CASREGGNYGYTF
TRBJ2-5	NA	NA	TRBV29-1	TGCAGCGTTGGCCGCGCGGGGGCCCTAGGGGAGACCCAGTACTTC	CSVGRAGALGETQYF
TRBJ1-4	NA	NA	TRBV27	TGTGCCAGCAGTTTAGGGCGGCGGGGGAATGAAAAACTGTTTTTT	CASSLGRRGNEKLFF
TRBJ1-4	NA	once	TRBV12-1	TGTGCCAGCAGCGAACCTTACGAGGGCTCAGGGGGCGGTGAAAAACTGTTTTTT	CASSEPYEGSGGGEKLFF
TRBJ1-1	NA	NA	TRBV7-2	TGTGCCAGCAGCTTAGTTGGGGGGGGTGAAGCTTTCTTT	CASSLVGGGEAFF
TRBJ2-4	TRBD2	NA	TRBV6-4	TGTGCCAGCACCTCGTTCCTCAAGCGGGGGGCGGTCAAAAACATTCAGTACTTC	CASTSFLKRGAVKNIQYF
TRBJ1-2	NA	NA	TRBV7-6	TGTGCCAGCAGCGCCCGGGACGGCTATGGCTACACCTTC	CASSARDGYGYTF
TRBJ1-6	NA	NA	TRBV7-2	TGTGCCAGCAGCTTAGTCAGGGGCTTGGGAGTTTCACCCCTCCACTTT	CASSLVRGLGVSPLHF
TRBJ2-6	NA	NA	TRBV4-1	TGCGCCAGCAGCCCCTCTGGGGCCAACGTCCTGACTTTC	CASSPSGANVLTF
TRBJ1-1	NA	NA	TRBV5-1	TGCGCCAGCAGCTTCAATTACAGGGTCCCTGAAGCTTTCTTT	CASSFNYRVPEAFF
TRBJ2-5	TRBD1	NA	TRBV19	TGTGCCAGTAGTGGCAGGGACAGGGGGTACCAAGAGACCCAGTACTTC	CASSGRDRGYQETQYF
TRBJ2-2	NA	NA	TRBV29-1	TGCAGCGTTGAGGAGGGTTTGAGCACCGGGGAGCTGTTTTTT	CSVEEGLSTGELFF
TRBJ2-3	NA	NA	TRBV2	TGTGCCAGCAGTGAGAAGGGGAAGGGGGCAGATACGCAGTATTTT	CASSEKGKGADTQYF
TRBJ1-5	NA	once	TRBV30	TGTGCCTGGAGTGTAAAACAGAAGAATCAGCCCCAGCATTTT	CAWSVKQKNQPQHF
TRBJ2-1	NA	NA	TRBV5-1	TGCGCCAGCAGCCGTCGGGTAGATGAGCAGTTCTTC	CASSRRVDEQFF
TRBJ2-4	NA	few	TRBV11-2	TGTGCCAGCAGCTTTCACAGGGAAAACATTCAGTACTTC	CASSFHRENIQYF
TRBJ2-5	TRBD1	NA	TRBV7-9	TGTGCCAGCAGCTCCCCGACAGGGGAGGAGACCCAGTACTTC	CASSSPTGEETQYF
TRBJ1-1	NA	NA	TRBV7-6	TGTGCCAGCAGCCCTCGACACCCACGCCAGGCTTTCTTT	CASSPRHPRQAFF
TRBJ1-3	NA	NA	TRBV5-1	TGCGCCAGCAGCTTGGCGGCCTTGAGAGGGTCTGGAAACACCATATATTTT	CASSLAALRGSGNTIYF
TRBJ1-1	TRBD1	once	TRBV6-6	TGTGCCAGCAGGCACCCGGGACAGGCCTGGAACACTGAAGCTTTCTTT	CASRHPGQAWNTEAFF